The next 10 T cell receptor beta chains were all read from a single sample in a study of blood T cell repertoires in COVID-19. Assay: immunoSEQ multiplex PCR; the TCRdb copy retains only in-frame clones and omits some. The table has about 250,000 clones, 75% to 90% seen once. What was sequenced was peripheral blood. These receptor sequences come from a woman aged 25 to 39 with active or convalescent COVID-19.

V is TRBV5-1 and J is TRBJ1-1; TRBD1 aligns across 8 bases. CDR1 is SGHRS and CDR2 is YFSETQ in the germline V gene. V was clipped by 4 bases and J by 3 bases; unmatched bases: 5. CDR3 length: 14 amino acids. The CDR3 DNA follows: TGCGCCAGCAGCGCTCAGACAGGGGACACTGAAGCTTTCTTT. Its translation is CASSAQTGDTEAFF. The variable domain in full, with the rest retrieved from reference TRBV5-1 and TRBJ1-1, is KAGVTQTPRYLIKTRGQQVTLSCSPISGHRSVSWYQQTPGQGLQFLFEYFSETQRNKGNFPGRFSGRQFSNSRSEMNVSTLELGDSALYLCASSAQTGDTEAFFGQGTRLTVV.

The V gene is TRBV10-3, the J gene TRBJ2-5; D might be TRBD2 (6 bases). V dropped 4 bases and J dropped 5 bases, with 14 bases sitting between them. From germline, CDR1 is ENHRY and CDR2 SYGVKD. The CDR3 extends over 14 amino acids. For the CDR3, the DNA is TGTGCCATCAGTGGTAGTGGTCTAGCGGAGACCCAGTACTTC. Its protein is CAISGSGLAETQYF.

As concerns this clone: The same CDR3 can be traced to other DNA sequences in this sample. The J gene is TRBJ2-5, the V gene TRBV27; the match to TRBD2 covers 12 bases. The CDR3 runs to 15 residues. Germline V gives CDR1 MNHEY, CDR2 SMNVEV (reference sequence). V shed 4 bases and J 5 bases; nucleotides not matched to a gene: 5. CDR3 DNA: TGTGCCAGCAGTTCCCTAGCGGGGGGGCGGGAGACCCAGTACTTC. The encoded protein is CASSSLAGGRETQYF.

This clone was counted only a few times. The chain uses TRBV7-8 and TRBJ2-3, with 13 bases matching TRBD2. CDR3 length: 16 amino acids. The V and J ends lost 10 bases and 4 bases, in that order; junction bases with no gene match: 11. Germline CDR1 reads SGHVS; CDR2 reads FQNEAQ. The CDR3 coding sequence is TGTGCCACCTCGAAACTAGCGGGGGGGCCTGCAGATACGCAGTATTTT. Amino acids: CATSKLAGGPADTQYF.

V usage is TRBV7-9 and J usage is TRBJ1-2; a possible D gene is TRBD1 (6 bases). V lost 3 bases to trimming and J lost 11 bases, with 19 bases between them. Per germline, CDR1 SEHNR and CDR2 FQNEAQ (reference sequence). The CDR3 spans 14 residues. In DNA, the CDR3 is TGTGCCAGCAGCTTGATCCCTGAACAGGGTGGGTACACCTTC. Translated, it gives CASSLIPEQGGYTF.

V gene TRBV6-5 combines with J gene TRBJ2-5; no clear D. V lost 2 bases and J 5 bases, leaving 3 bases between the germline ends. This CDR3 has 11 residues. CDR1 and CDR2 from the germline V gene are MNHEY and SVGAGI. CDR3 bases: TGTGCCAGCAGTTACCGGGAGACCCAGTACTTC. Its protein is CASSYRETQYF.

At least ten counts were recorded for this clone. CDR3 protein: CASSQGRGSNSPLHF. CDR3 nucleotide sequence: TGTGCCAGCAGCCAAGGCAGGGGCAGTAATTCACCCCTCCACTTT. The chain combines TRBV3-1 (or the pseudogene TRBV3-2) with TRBJ1-6; maybe TRBD1 (6 bases). The CDR3 contains 15 residues. The ends were cut back, 1 base at V and 6 bases at J, with 10 bases in the middle. The germline CDR1 and CDR2 sequences are LGHDT and YNNKEL (reference sequence).

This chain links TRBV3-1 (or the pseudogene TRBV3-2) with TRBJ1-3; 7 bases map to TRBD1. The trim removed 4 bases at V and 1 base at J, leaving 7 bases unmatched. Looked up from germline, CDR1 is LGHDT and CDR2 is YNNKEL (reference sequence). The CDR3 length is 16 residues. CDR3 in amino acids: CASSPLTGRSGNTIYF. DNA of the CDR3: TGTGCCAGCAGCCCCCTGACAGGGCGATCTGGAAACACCATATATTTT.

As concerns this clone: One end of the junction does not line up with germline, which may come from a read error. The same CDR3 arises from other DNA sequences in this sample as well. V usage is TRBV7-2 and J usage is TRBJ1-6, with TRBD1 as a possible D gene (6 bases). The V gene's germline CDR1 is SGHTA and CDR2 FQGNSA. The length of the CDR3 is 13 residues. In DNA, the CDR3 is TGTGCCAGCAGCTCAAGGACAGATTCACCCCTCCACTTC. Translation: CASSSRTDSPLHF.

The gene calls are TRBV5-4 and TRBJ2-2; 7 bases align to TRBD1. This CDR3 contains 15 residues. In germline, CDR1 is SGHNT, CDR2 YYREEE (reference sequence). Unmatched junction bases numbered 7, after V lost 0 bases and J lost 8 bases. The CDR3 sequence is CASSLDQGVEGELFF. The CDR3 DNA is TGTGCCAGCAGCTTGGATCAGGGGGTTGAGGGGGAGCTGTTTTTT.